This TCR beta chain was documented in a study of cytomegalovirus exposure and HLA in healthy donors. Researchers ran the PCR with 60 Vbeta and 13 Jbeta primers. This table comes from immunoSEQ multiplex PCR, and its TCRdb copy is limited to in-frame clones, with some not included. This table has around 170,000 clones, roughly 80% appearing once. General study results and limits: In a later analysis, DRB1 alleles had the most associated TCRs; HLA-C alleles the fewest. Among immune exposure information, only CMV serostatus was available.

This clone appeared once. Antigen: not known. Trimming took off 3 bases at V and 2 bases at J, with 9 bases between the two ends. The germline CDR1 and CDR2 sequences are SGDLS and YYNGEE. The CDR3 totals 14 residues. This TCR derives from a man aged 40-55 years in good health and CMV-seropositive. Sequenced material: PBMCs. The V gene is TRBV9, the J gene TRBJ1-3; no firm D call. This CDR3 is CASSASGAGNTIYF. The DNA for the CDR3 is TGTGCCAGCAGCGCGTCGGGTGCTGGAAACACCATATATTTT.